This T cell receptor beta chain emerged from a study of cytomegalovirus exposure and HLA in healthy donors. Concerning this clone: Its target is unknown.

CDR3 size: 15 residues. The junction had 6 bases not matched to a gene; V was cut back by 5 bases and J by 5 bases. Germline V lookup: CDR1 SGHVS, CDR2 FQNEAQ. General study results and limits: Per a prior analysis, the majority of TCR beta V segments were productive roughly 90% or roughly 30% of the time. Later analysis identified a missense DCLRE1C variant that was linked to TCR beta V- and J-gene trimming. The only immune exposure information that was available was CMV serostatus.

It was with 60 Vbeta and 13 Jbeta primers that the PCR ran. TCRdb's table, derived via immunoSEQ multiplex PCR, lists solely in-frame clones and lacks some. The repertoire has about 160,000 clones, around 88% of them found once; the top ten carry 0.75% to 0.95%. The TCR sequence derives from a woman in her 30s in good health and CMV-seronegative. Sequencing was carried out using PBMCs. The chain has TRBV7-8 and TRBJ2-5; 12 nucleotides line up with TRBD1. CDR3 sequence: CASSPRDRGQETQYF. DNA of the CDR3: TGTGCCAGCAGCCCACGGGACAGGGGGCAGGAGACCCAGTACTTC.